A single sample is the source of the 18 T cell receptor beta chains below, sequenced in a study of cytomegalovirus exposure and HLA in healthy donors. 13 Jbeta primers and 60 Vbeta primers were used for the PCR. Sequenced by immunoSEQ multiplex PCR; TCRdb stores in-frame clones only, minus some. The table includes 35,000 to 45,000 clones, 90% detected once. Sequenced sample: PBMCs. These receptors were collected from a woman aged 18-29 years in good health and CMV-seronegative.

The J gene is TRBJ1-1, the V gene TRBV5-1, with no clear D. With 4 bases removed from V and 2 bases from J, the gap between germline ends came to 18 bases. The CDR3 is made up of 16 amino acids. Germline V lookup: CDR1 SGHRS, CDR2 YFSETQ. The chain's CDR3 is CASSPRGLRDNTEAFF. CDR3 nucleotide sequence: TGCGCCAGCAGCCCCCGTGGTTTGCGGGATAACACTGAAGCTTTCTTT.

V usage is TRBV7-3 and J usage is TRBJ2-2; TRBD1 matches at 7 bases. CDR1 and CDR2 (germline): SGHTA, FQGTGA. The CDR3 has 16 residues. V lost 2 bases to trimming and J lost 4 bases; unmatched junction nucleotides: 7. The CDR3 nucleotides read TGTGCCAGCAGCTTAGTTCAGGACAGGAGCACCGGGGAGCTGTTTTTT. It yields the protein CASSLVQDRSTGELFF. The variable domain in full, with the rest retrieved from reference TRBV7-3 and TRBJ2-2, is GAGVSQTPSNKVTEKGKYVELRCDPISGHTALYWYRQSLGQGPEFLIYFQGTGAADDSGLPNDRFFAVRPEGSVSTLKIQRTERGDSAVYLCASSLVQDRSTGELFFGEGSRLTVL.

This clone has just one count. The rearrangement uses TRBV4-1 and TRBJ2-3; 14 bases are shared with TRBD2. J gave up 4 bases and V 2 bases, and 8 bases lay outside the gene matches. This CDR3 region has 18 residues. Germline loops: CDR1 MGHRA, CDR2 YSYEKL. The CDR3: CASSQRLAGGPGADTQYF. The CDR3, as DNA: TGCGCCAGCAGCCAACGACTAGCGGGAGGGCCGGGAGCAGATACGCAGTATTTT.

The genes are TRBV2 and TRBJ1-1; perhaps TRBD1 as D (6 bases). In germline, CDR1 is SNHLY, CDR2 FYNNEI. Trimming pared 2 bases from V and 1 base from J, leaving 17 bases between. The CDR3 covers 17 residues. Here the CDR3 DNA reads TGTGCCAGCAGTGAAAAGATTTTAGTAGGGGGGAACACTGAAGCTTTCTTT. Its protein is CASSEKILVGGNTEAFF.

This clone appeared a single time. The gene calls are TRBV5-4 and TRBJ2-7; 9 bases agree with TRBD2. Per the germline V gene, CDR1 is SGHNT and CDR2 is YYREEE (reference sequence). This CDR3 contains 15 residues. Unmatched junction bases numbered 6, after V lost 0 bases and J lost 5 bases. The DNA of the CDR3 is TGTGCCAGCAGCTTGGGACTAGCGGCCCAGAACGAGCAGTACTTC. It encodes CASSLGLAAQNEQYF.

The chain joins TRBV5-1 to TRBJ2-5; D not resolved. Germline V gives CDR1 SGHRS, CDR2 YFSETQ. V lost 3 bases to trimming and J lost 5 bases, with 17 bases between them. The CDR3 is 15 amino acids. The CDR3 protein is CASSWYGLKEETQYF. CDR3 nucleotides: TGCGCCAGCAGCTGGTACGGCCTCAAGGAGGAGACCCAGTACTTC.

There are a few counts of this clone. The V gene is TRBV4-2, the J gene TRBJ1-5; D unresolved. CDR1 LGHNA and CDR2 YNFKEQ come from the germline V gene. Trimming cost V 1 base and J 4 bases, with 5 bases left between them. The CDR3 length is 13 residues. CDR3 sequence: CASSQVRNQPQHF. Written as DNA, the CDR3 is TGTGCCAGCAGCCAAGTGCGAAATCAGCCCCAGCATTTT.

The rearrangement uses TRBV19 and TRBJ2-3, with TRBD1 identical over 7 bases. This CDR3 is 14 amino acids long. The germline V gene has CDR1 LNHDA and CDR2 SQIVND (reference sequence). With 3 bases clipped from V and 2 bases from J, the junction kept 2 bases outside the gene matches. CDR3 sequence: CASSIGTDTDTQYF. The CDR3 coding sequence is TGTGCCAGTAGTATTGGGACAGACACAGATACGCAGTATTTT.

The chain uses TRBV2 and TRBJ1-1; tentatively, D is TRBD1 (5 bases). V gave up 4 bases and J gave up 0 bases, with 18 bases separating them. CDR3 size: 17 residues. Germline assignment: CDR1 SNHLY and CDR2 FYNNEI. The CDR3 coding sequence is TGTGCCAGCAGTGTAAGTCAGGGAATGGCTATGAACACTGAAGCTTTCTTT. Translating gives CASSVSQGMAMNTEAFF.

The J gene is TRBJ2-5, the V gene TRBV19, with a weak D call TRBD2 (5 bases). Per germline, CDR1 LNHDA and CDR2 SQIVND (reference sequence). The CDR3 extends over 13 amino acids. Trimming left V 7 bases short and J 6 bases short, with 15 bases between. CDR3 in DNA: TGTGCCAGTATGGAGGTTCTCGGGCAGACCCAGTACTTC. Residues: CASMEVLGQTQYF.

The rearrangement uses TRBV27 and TRBJ1-2, with D possibly TRBD1 on 5 matching bases. The CDR3 covers 15 residues. The germline CDR1 and CDR2 sequences are MNHEY and SMNVEV (reference sequence). V was cut by 6 bases and J by 4 bases, with 18 bases left in between. The DNA of the CDR3 is TGTGCCAGCAGCCCTATGCAGGGTGGCGTCTATGGCTACACCTTC. Its translation is CASSPMQGGVYGYTF.

This clone was seen only once. V gene TRBV18 combines with J gene TRBJ2-7; weak D call: TRBD1 (6 bases). The germline V and J ends were trimmed by 2 bases and 3 bases, with 14 bases remaining between them. This CDR3 is built from 15 residues. Germline values: CDR1 KGHSH, CDR2 LQKENI. In nucleotides, the CDR3 is TGTGCCAGCTCACCATCCACTACAGGGAACTACGAGCAGTACTTC. It translates to CASSPSTTGNYEQYF.

J is TRBJ2-1 and V is TRBV7-2; 7 bases match TRBD1. V shed 3 bases and J 3 bases; nucleotides not matched to a gene: 5. The germline gives CDR1 SGHTA, CDR2 FQGNSA. The CDR3 covers 15 residues. CDR3 region: CASSLAGGNYNEQFF. The CDR3 DNA sequence: TGTGCCAGCAGCTTGGCAGGGGGAAACTACAATGAGCAGTTCTTC.

The chain combines TRBV5-4 with TRBJ2-5; TRBD2 might be the D (6 bases). Germline CDR1 is SGHNT and CDR2 is YYREEE (reference sequence). V dropped 0 bases and J dropped 5 bases, with 17 bases sitting between them. CDR3 length: 16 amino acids. The CDR3 bases are TGTGCCAGCAGCTTGGCCGCGGCCGGGAGTGGGGAGACCCAGTACTTC. Residues: CASSLAAAGSGETQYF.

This clone was seen once. The chain employs TRBV4-2 and TRBJ1-5; 7 bases are a match to TRBD1. Trimming cost V 4 bases and J 2 bases; bases outside gene matches: 8. The CDR3 spans 16 residues. CDR1 is LGHNA, CDR2 YNFKEQ, per germline. The CDR3 region is CASSPPAGGGNQPQHF. The CDR3 DNA follows: TGTGCCAGCAGCCCTCCGGCAGGGGGAGGCAATCAGCCCCAGCATTTT.

The chain uses TRBV7-8 and TRBJ2-3; D not resolved. The CDR3 is 14 amino acids. Germline V gene lookup returns CDR1 SGHVS and CDR2 FQNEAQ. Trimming shortened V by 0 bases and J by 1 base, and 5 bases separated the two germline ends. In DNA, the CDR3 is TGTGCCAGCAGCTTAGCGGGCCGCACAGATACGCAGTATTTT. It codes for CASSLAGRTDTQYF.

This clone was seen just once. The gene calls are TRBV5-4 and TRBJ2-3; TRBD2 matches 15 bases. This CDR3 spans 18 amino acids. Trimming at V came to 7 bases and at J to 2 bases, leaving 11 bases not matched to a gene. Germline values: CDR1 SGHNT, CDR2 YYREEE (reference sequence). CDR3 in DNA: TGTGCCAGCCCGGGACTAGCGGGAGGTCGGGGTATCACAGATACGCAGTATTTT. Encoded protein: CASPGLAGGRGITDTQYF.

The chain is built from TRBV28 and TRBJ2-1; a weak D match, TRBD2 (5 bases). Trimming cost V 4 bases and J 4 bases, with 17 bases left between them. Germline V gene sequence: CDR1 MDHEN, CDR2 SYDVKM. CDR3 size: 16 residues. The CDR3 sequence: CASSSPQRRTYNEQFF. Here the CDR3 DNA reads TGTGCCAGCAGTTCCCCGCAGCGGCGAACGTACAATGAGCAGTTCTTC. Using reference TRBV28 and TRBJ2-1 for the parts outside the CDR3, the full variable domain is DVKVTQSSRYLVKRTGEKVFLECVQDMDHENMFWYRQDPGLGLRLIYFSYDVKMKEKGDIPEGYSVSREKKERFSLILESASTNQTSMYLCASSSPQRRTYNEQFFGPGTRLTVL.